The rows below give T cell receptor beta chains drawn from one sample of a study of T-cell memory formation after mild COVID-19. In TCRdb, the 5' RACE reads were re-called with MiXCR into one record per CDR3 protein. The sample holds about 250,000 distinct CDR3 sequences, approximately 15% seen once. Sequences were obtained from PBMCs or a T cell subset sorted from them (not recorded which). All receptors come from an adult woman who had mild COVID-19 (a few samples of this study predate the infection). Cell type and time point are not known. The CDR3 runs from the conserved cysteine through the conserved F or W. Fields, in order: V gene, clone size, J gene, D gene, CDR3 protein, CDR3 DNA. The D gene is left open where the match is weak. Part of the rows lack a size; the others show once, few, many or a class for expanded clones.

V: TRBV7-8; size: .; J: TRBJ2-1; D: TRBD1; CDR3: CASSLNLGTGEFF; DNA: TGTGCCAGCAGCTTAAACCTAGGGACAGGGGAGTTCTTC
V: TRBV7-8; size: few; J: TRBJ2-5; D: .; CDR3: CASSLGGTLQETQYF; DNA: TGTGCCAGCAGCTTAGGGGGGACCCTCCAAGAGACCCAGTACTTC
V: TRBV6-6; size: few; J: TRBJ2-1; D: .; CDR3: CASRMLMGANEQFF; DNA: TGTGCCAGCAGGATGCTCATGGGGGCGAATGAGCAGTTCTTC
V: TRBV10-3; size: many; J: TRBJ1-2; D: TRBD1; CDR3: CAISGGQGNNYGYTF; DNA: TGTGCCATCAGTGGCGGACAGGGAAATAACTATGGCTACACCTTC
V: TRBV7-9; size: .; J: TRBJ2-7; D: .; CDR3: CASSLAGSFTYEQYF; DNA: TGTGCCAGCAGCTTAGCGGGGTCCTTTACCTACGAGCAGTACTTC
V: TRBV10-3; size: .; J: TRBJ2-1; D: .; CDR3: CAISESWKQFF; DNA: TGTGCCATCAGTGAGTCGTGGAAGCAGTTCTTC
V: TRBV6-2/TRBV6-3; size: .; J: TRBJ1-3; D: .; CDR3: CASRPGSGNTIYF; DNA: TGTGCCAGCAGACCCGGATCTGGAAACACCATATATTTT
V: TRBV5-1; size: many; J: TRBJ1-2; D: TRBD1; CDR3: CASSLNRQGARGYTF; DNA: TGCGCCAGCAGCTTGAATCGTCAGGGGGCAAGGGGCTACACCTTC
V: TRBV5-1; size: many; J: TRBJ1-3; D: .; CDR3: CASSLQSGNTIYF; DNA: TGCGCCAGCAGCTTGCAATCTGGAAACACCATATATTTT
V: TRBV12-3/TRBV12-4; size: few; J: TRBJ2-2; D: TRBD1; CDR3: CASSRKQGARTGELFF; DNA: TGTGCCAGCAGCCGCAAACAGGGGGCGCGAACCGGGGAGCTGTTTTTT
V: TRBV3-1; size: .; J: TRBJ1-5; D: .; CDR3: CASSQGGTDDSNQPQHF; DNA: TGTGCCAGCAGCCAAGGAGGAACAGATGATAGCAATCAGCCCCAGCATTTT
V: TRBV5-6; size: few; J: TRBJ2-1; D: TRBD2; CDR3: CASSLAFPSTSGDYNEQFF; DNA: TGTGCCAGCAGCTTGGCATTCCCTAGTACTAGCGGGGACTACAATGAGCAGTTCTTC
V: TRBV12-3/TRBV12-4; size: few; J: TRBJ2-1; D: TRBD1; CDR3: CASSLRTGGENEQFF; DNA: TGTGCCAGCAGTTTAAGGACAGGGGGCGAAAATGAGCAGTTCTTC
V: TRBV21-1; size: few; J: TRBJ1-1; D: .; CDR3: CASSNRRQDLNTEAFF; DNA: TGTGCCAGCAGCAACCGGCGACAGGATCTGAACACTGAAGCTTTCTTT
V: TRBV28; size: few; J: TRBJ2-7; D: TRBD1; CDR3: CASREGQGSYEQYF; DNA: TGTGCCAGCAGGGAGGGACAGGGTTCCTACGAGCAGTACTTC
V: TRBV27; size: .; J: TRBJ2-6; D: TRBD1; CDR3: CASSLFSGGAGANVLTF; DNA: TGTGCCAGCAGTTTATTTTCAGGGGGCGCTGGGGCCAACGTCCTGACTTTC